One TCR beta chain is described in this entry. There are a few counts of this clonotype. Its antigen is currently not known. No per-base quality is available; no much larger clone lies one base away. At the junction V is shortened by 0 bases and J by 6 bases; bases outside the gene matches: 4. The germline V gene specifies SGHTA as CDR1 and FQGNSA as CDR2. There are 15 amino acids in the CDR3, from cysteine to phenylalanine inclusive. CDR3 DNA is the only sequence kept; it has 45 bases, read in frame from the first base. These data come from a study of T-cell memory formation after mild COVID-19 (dated by TCRdb to the early 2020s). Describing the broader study: TCR sequence clusters from the two donors were largely donor specific. T-cell clones expanding and contracting after mild COVID-19 in two donors were tracked by longitudinal TCRalpha and TCRbeta repertoire sequencing. Two young, previously healthy adult volunteers, one female and one male, were included in the cohort. Points the paper makes about the study in general: Clones contracting from day 15 to 85 had balanced CD4/CD8 phenotypes, while a second wave expanding from day 15 to 37 was biased towards CD4+. Contracting CD4+ clones were found mainly in CM and EM memory subsets, while CD8+ clones were enriched in EMRA. SARS-CoV-2 specificity was not confirmed for the second-wave clones peaking on day 37. Some responding clones were found in pre-infection memory, which suggests that pre-existing cross-reactive memory T cells took part in the SARS-CoV-2 response. Only a couple of mild cases were covered in the study, and larger cohorts including severe cases with pre-infection samples were considered necessary.

Sequenced on an Illumina NovaSeq 6000. cDNA libraries for TCRalpha and TCRbeta were prepared by 5'RACE using constant-segment primers, with sample barcodes and unique molecular identifiers added. Trizol reagent was used to extract RNA from every sample. Library amplification was performed in two PCR steps, and a second sample barcode and Illumina TruSeq adapters were introduced in the second step. Sequencing of the libraries was done on an Illumina NovaSeq, producing 2 x 150 bp paired-end reads. On the study's bioinformatics: The reads were demultiplexed and collapsed into UMI-guided consensus sequences using migec v1.2.7. Using mixcr v2.1.11, UMI consensuses were aligned to TRA and TRB V and J templates and then assembled into clonotypes. A clonotype was counted as expanded or contracted only when both edgeR and NoisET called the clonotype significant, with the noise models trained on biological replicates. For edgeR calls, a false discovery rate-adjusted p below 0.01 and a log2 fold-change threshold of 1 were applied. As an exploratory analysis of dynamics, PCA with hierarchical clustering was applied to max-normalized trajectories of the 1000 most abundant clonotypes. Each responding clone was given a CD4 or CD8 phenotype based on the CD4+ and CD8+ repertoires, which had been sequenced separately. TCRdb itself trimmed the public reads at Q25 with fastp, ran MiXCR and retained productive beta chains. One record per CDR3 amino acid sequence lists the most common genes and DNA. None of the V and J calls come from the authors' own analysis; TCRdb made them. This sample holds 550,000 to 600,000 distinct CDR3 sequences; about 18% were observed only once. The ten biggest clones cover about 8.6% of the sample.

Ficoll-Paque density gradient centrifugation was the method used to isolate PBMCs. This chain is built from TRBV7-2 and TRBJ2-1; 8 central bases correspond to TRBD1. This TCR derives from an adult woman who had mild COVID-19 (a few samples of this study predate the infection). The sample titles of this study are shuffled in the database, so cell type and time point are left out; the donor was told from shared clones. Sequencing input: PBMCs or a T cell subset sorted from them (not recorded which). DNA sequence: TGTGCCAGCAGCTTAGCGGGGGACAGGACCAATGAGCAGTTCTTC. This is translated as CASSLAGDRTNEQFF.